This T cell receptor (beta chain) stems from a study of blood T cell repertoires in COVID-19. Study in general: T cells, B-cell-depleted T cells, or PBMCs provided the cDNA or gDNA that served as material.

Authors' processing steps: Scientists estimated how many nucleated cells there were by amplifying reference gene primers. The method was immunoSEQ multiplex PCR; TCRdb's version includes in-frame clones alone and lacks a portion of them. The DNA was the basis for D and trimming; V, J and clone size are from that table. The profile shows around 250,000 clones, about 81% of them singletons. Enrolled through a virtual design, the participants were between roughly 18 and 100 years of age and came from around 25 US areas. Cohort allocation depended upon clinical history that participants reported. CDR3 length equals 19 residues. Trimming cost V 5 bases and J 0 bases, with 22 bases left between them. Germline V gene data show CDR1 as SGHAT and CDR2 as FQNNGV.

Sequenced: PBMCs or T cells enriched from blood (not recorded which). The sequence derives from a man between 25 and 39 years old with acute COVID-19. The chain has TRBV11-2 and TRBJ1-4; D is uncertain. The CDR3, as DNA: TGTGCCAGCAGCAGAGTTTACCCCAACCCGACTGCAACTAATGAAAAACTGTTTTTT. Amino acids: CASSRVYPNPTATNEKLFF.